The 26 T cell receptor beta chains given below trace back to one sample, sequenced in a study of cytomegalovirus exposure and HLA in healthy donors. With 60 Vbeta and 13 Jbeta primers, the PCR was carried out. Produced via immunoSEQ multiplex PCR; TCRdb's table is partial and in-frame only. The data contain fewer than 150,000 clones, about 77% of them singletons. Input material: PBMCs. Receptors originate from a man in his fifties or sixties in good health and CMV-seronegative.

The chain carries TRBV7-6 and TRBJ2-1; TRBD2 matches at 9 bases. The CDR3 spans 17 residues. Germline values: CDR1 SGHVS, CDR2 FNYEAQ. V shed 4 bases and J 4 bases; nucleotides not matched to a gene: 11. Written as DNA, the CDR3 is TGTGCCAGCAGCTCGAGGGAGGGGCTAGCGGGGTACAATGAGCAGTTCTTC. It is translated as CASSSREGLAGYNEQFF.

The rearrangement links TRBV4-1 to TRBJ2-4; tentatively, D is TRBD1 (5 bases). Looked up from germline, CDR1 is MGHRA and CDR2 is YSYEKL. Between the trimmed V and J ends, which lost 0 bases and 4 bases, there was a span of 10 bases. This CDR3 region has 15 residues. The DNA for the CDR3 is TGCGCCAGCAGCCAAGAAGGGGTAAGGAAAAACATTCAGTACTTC. It translates to CASSQEGVRKNIQYF.

As for this clone: The junction and the germline gene differ at one end; a read error may be behind it. The rearrangement uses TRBV5-6 and TRBJ2-7; 7 bases match TRBD2. CDR1 is SGHDT, CDR2 YYEEEE, per germline. This CDR3 has 11 residues. In nucleotides, the CDR3 is TGTGCCAGCAGCTTGGGGGGGACTACCGACTTC. This codes for CASSLGGTTDF.

The chain links TRBV27 to TRBJ2-3; weak D call: TRBD1 (5 bases). The CDR3 has 17 amino acids. CDR1 and CDR2 from the germline V gene are MNHEY and SMNVEV (reference sequence). The V and J ends lost 10 bases and 0 bases respectively, with 23 bases between them. The CDR3 sequence: CATRPQYRISSTDTQYF. CDR3 in DNA: TGTGCCACCAGACCACAATACAGGATCTCTAGCACAGATACGCAGTATTTT.

V is TRBV7-2 and J is TRBJ2-5; a possible D gene is TRBD1 (6 bases). Germline assignment: CDR1 SGHTA and CDR2 FQGNSA. V was shortened by 4 bases and J by 4 bases, with 19 bases between the two germline ends. This CDR3 comprises 16 residues. The CDR3 region has the DNA TGTGCCAGCAGCTCTCACAGGGATACTTTGGGAGAGACCCAGTACTTC. Protein: CASSSHRDTLGETQYF.

The rearrangement links TRBV28 to TRBJ1-1; D perhaps matches TRBD1 (5 bases). The CDR3 is made up of 13 amino acids. The ends were cut back, 6 bases at V and 8 bases at J, with 16 bases in the middle. Germline CDR1 and CDR2: MDHEN and SYDVKM. The chain's CDR3 is CASSQRRKGEAFF. CDR3 nucleotides: TGTGCCAGCAGCCAGAGGAGAAAGGGGGAAGCTTTCTTT.

The chain links TRBV4-1 to TRBJ2-7; the match to TRBD1 covers 7 bases. Germline V CDR1 and CDR2: MGHRA, YSYEKL. This CDR3 spans 15 amino acids. V gave up 4 bases and J gave up 3 bases; unmatched junction bases: 9. Here the CDR3 reads CASSRAMTGIYEQYF. In nucleotides, the CDR3 is TGCGCCAGCAGCCGAGCTATGACAGGGATCTACGAGCAGTACTTC.

The chain joins TRBV7-8 to TRBJ1-5, with 7 bases matching TRBD1. After removal of 3 bases from V and 5 bases from J, the junction contained 7 bases not matched to a gene. In germline, CDR1 is SGHVS, CDR2 FQNEAQ. The CDR3 is 15 residues long. This CDR3 is CASSFSGGWDQPQHF. The CDR3 nucleotides are TGTGCCAGCAGCTTTTCAGGGGGTTGGGATCAGCCCCAGCATTTT.

The chain combines TRBV4-3 with TRBJ2-5; 7 bases are a match to TRBD2. There are 13 residues in the CDR3. Germline lookup yields CDR1 LGHNA and CDR2 YSLEER. Trimming removed 0 bases from V and 9 bases from J; junction bases left unmatched: 4. CDR3: CASSQDIGRAQYF. The CDR3 nucleotides are TGCGCCAGCAGCCAAGATATAGGGAGGGCCCAGTACTTC.

This clone has a single count. CDR3 residues: CASSFTGKYDEQYF. The CDR3 DNA reads as TGTGCCAGCAGCTTCACAGGGAAGTATGACGAGCAGTACTTC. J is TRBJ2-7 and V is TRBV7-2; D might be TRBD1 (6 bases). Germline CDR1 is SGHTA and CDR2 is FQGNSA. The CDR3 runs to 14 residues. Deletions cut 3 bases from V and 5 bases from J, with 14 bases between.

This chain joins TRBV9 and TRBJ2-1; TRBD2 agrees at 7 bases. J was trimmed by 5 bases and V by 3 bases; bases with no gene match: 8. CDR1 is SGDLS and CDR2 is YYNGEE in the germline V gene. CDR3 size: 15 residues. The CDR3 here is CASSATGTMHNEQFF. Written as DNA, the CDR3 is TGTGCCAGCAGCGCCACCGGGACTATGCACAATGAGCAGTTCTTC.

The V gene is TRBV10-3, the J gene TRBJ1-5; D is possibly TRBD1 (5 bases). In germline, CDR1 is ENHRY, CDR2 SYGVKD. CDR3 size: 14 residues. Trimming stripped 4 bases from V and 7 bases from J, with 14 bases between. In DNA, the CDR3 is TGTGCCATCAGTGCTGGGGGGGGTGGACAGCCCCAGCATTTT. Its protein is CAISAGGGGQPQHF.

This chain joins TRBV27 and TRBJ1-1; weak D call: TRBD1 (6 bases). The ends were cut back, 6 bases at V and 8 bases at J, with 19 bases in the middle. The CDR3 sequence is 14 residues long. Germline V lookup: CDR1 MNHEY, CDR2 SMNVEV (reference sequence). In nucleotides, the CDR3 is TGTGCCAGCAGAGTTACTAGAACAGGGCCAGAAGCTTTCTTT. Residues: CASRVTRTGPEAFF.

This clone has a single count. The chain couples TRBV5-1 to TRBJ2-2, with D maybe TRBD2 (5 bases). This CDR3 region has 14 residues. With 1 base removed from V and 1 base from J, the gap between germline ends came to 5 bases. CDR1 is SGHRS and CDR2 is YFSETQ in the germline V gene. CDR3 in DNA: TGCGCCAGCAGCTTGAGCGGGAACACCGGGGAGCTGTTTTTT. It encodes CASSLSGNTGELFF.

This chain links TRBV6-6 with TRBJ2-3; 9 nucleotides align to TRBD1. The CDR3 totals 16 residues. Germline V CDR1 and CDR2: MNHNY, SVGAGI (reference sequence). V shed 2 bases, J shed 0 bases, and the junction held 3 bases outside the gene matches. CDR3 region: CASSYRTGASTDTQYF. CDR3 DNA: TGTGCCAGCAGTTACCGGACAGGGGCTAGCACAGATACGCAGTATTTT.

The chain links TRBV27 to TRBJ2-7; 12 positions match TRBD2. The V segment lost 3 bases and the J segment 3 bases; nucleotides outside the gene matches: 12. There are 18 residues in the CDR3. The germline gives CDR1 MNHEY, CDR2 SMNVEV (reference sequence). The CDR3 DNA follows: TGTGCCAGCAGTTTGCTAGCGGGAGGGCCGGGGGGGTACTACGAGCAGTACTTC. Translation: CASSLLAGGPGGYYEQYF.

The genes are TRBV10-1 and TRBJ2-2, with TRBD2 matching 7 bases. Trimming took 1 base from V and 7 from J; bases not matched to a gene: 6. Germline V gene lookup returns CDR1 WNHNN and CDR2 SYGVQD (reference sequence). The length of the CDR3 is 15 residues. This CDR3 reads CASSEWGAGRGELFF. In DNA, the CDR3 is TGCGCCAGCAGTGAGTGGGGAGCGGGGCGCGGGGAGCTGTTTTTT.

There are a few counts of this clone. The genes are TRBV6-1 and TRBJ2-1, with a weak D call TRBD2 (6 bases). Between the trimmed V and J ends, which lost 2 bases and 15 bases, there was a span of 17 bases. In germline, CDR1 is MNHNS, CDR2 SASEGT. The CDR3 loop spans 13 amino acids. The CDR3 sequence is CASSEREYRLRFF. CDR3 nucleotide sequence: TGTGCCAGCAGTGAACGGGAGTACAGATTACGGTTCTTC.

This clone was seen only a few times. J is TRBJ2-7 and V is TRBV29-1; possibly TRBD2 for D (6 bases). V shed 2 bases and J shed 3 bases, with 14 bases lying between them. The CDR3 length is 14 residues. From germline, CDR1 is SQVTM and CDR2 ANQGSEA. CDR3 in amino acids: CSVERLGRGYEQYF. CDR3 nucleotides: TGCAGCGTTGAACGCCTCGGGAGAGGCTACGAGCAGTACTTC.

The chain carries TRBV6-5 and TRBJ2-7, with TRBD1 matching over 9 bases. The V gene's germline CDR1 is MNHEY and CDR2 SVGAGI. This CDR3 has 14 residues. V shed 6 bases, J shed 0 bases, and the junction held 3 bases outside the gene matches. Here the CDR3 DNA reads TGTGCCAGCAGCCGGGGACAGGGCTCCTACGAGCAGTACTTC. Translating it yields CASSRGQGSYEQYF.

This rearrangement joins TRBV4-3 to TRBJ2-2, with TRBD2 matching over 13 bases. The CDR3 is 17 residues long. Trimming cost V 3 bases and J 6 bases; bases outside gene matches: 7. Germline V gives CDR1 LGHNA, CDR2 YSLEER. Here the CDR3 DNA reads TGCGCCAGCAGCCAGTGGACTAGCGGGAGTGAATCCGGGGAGCTGTTTTTT. As protein: CASSQWTSGSESGELFF.

This chain joins TRBV29-1 and TRBJ2-7, with 7 bases matching TRBD1. CDR1 is SQVTM, CDR2 ANQGSEA, per germline. The CDR3 sequence is 12 residues long. CDR3 region: CSIKGQTYEQYF. The CDR3 nucleotides read TGCAGTATAAAGGGACAGACCTACGAGCAGTACTTC.

The DNA of the CDR3 is TGTGCCAGCAGCCTAAACCCGCAGGGCCTGGGTAGCGGGAACTCCGAGCAGTACTTC. Its protein product is CASSLNPQGLGSGNSEQYF. The chain employs TRBV7-2 and TRBJ2-7; 8 nucleotides align to TRBD2. CDR1 and CDR2 (germline): SGHTA, FQGNSA. This CDR3 is 19 amino acids long. J gave up 6 bases and V 5 bases, and 24 bases lay outside the gene matches.

The chain carries TRBV28 and TRBJ2-1; D gene ambiguous. Germline V CDR1 and CDR2: MDHEN, SYDVKM. The CDR3 is 15 residues long. The V and J ends lost 5 bases and 8 bases respectively, with 19 bases between them. DNA for the CDR3: TGTGCCAGCAGTGTGACATTGGAAGTTCCCGATGAGCAGTTCTTC. It specifies CASSVTLEVPDEQFF.

The gene calls are TRBV28 and TRBJ2-7; the match to TRBD2 covers 8 bases. Germline V gene sequence: CDR1 MDHEN, CDR2 SYDVKM. The CDR3 spans 14 residues. J gave up 2 bases and V 2 bases, and 2 bases lay outside the gene matches. CDR3 amino acids: CASSLTGLAYEQYF. The CDR3 DNA is TGTGCCAGCAGTTTAACGGGACTAGCCTACGAGCAGTACTTC.

The rearrangement uses TRBV5-3 and TRBJ2-7, with 14 bases lining up with TRBD2. TRBV5-3 carries the ORF label, with uncertain function. Trimming cost V 5 bases and J 3 bases; bases outside gene matches: 7. This CDR3 is 16 amino acids long. The CDR3 coding sequence is TGTGCCAGAAGTTGGGCCGGGACTAGCGGGAGCTACGAGCAGTACTTC. Translation gives CARSWAGTSGSYEQYF.